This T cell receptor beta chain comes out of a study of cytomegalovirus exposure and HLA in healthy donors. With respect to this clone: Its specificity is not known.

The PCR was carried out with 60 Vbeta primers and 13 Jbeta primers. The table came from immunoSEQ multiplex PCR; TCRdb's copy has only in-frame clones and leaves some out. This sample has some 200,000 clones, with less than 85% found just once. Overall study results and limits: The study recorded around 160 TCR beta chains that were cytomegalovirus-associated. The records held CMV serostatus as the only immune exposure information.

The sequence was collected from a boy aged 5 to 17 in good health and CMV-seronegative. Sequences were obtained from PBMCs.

CDR3 sequence (DNA): TGTGCCAGCAGCTTGTCACAGATAGCTAACTATGGCTACACCTTC. Its translation is CASSLSQIANYGYTF. This rearrangement joins TRBV7-2 to TRBJ1-2; the D is unclear. This CDR3 comprises 15 residues. V lost 3 bases and J lost 0, with 11 bases in between. The V gene's germline CDR1 is SGHTA and CDR2 FQGNSA.